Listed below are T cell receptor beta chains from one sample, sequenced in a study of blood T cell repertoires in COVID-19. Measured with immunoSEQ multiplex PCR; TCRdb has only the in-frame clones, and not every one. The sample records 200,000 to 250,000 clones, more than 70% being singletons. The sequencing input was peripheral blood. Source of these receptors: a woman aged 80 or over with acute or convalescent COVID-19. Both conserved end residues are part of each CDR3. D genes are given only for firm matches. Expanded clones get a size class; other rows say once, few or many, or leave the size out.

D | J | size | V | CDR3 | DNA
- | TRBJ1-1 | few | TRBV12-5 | CATRGASRTEAFF | TGTGCTACCCGGGGGGCGTCGAGGACTGAAGCTTTCTTT
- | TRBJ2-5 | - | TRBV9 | CASSVGGGRETQYF | TGTGCCAGCAGCGTAGGGGGGGGCAGAGAGACCCAGTACTTC
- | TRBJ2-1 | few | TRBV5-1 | CASSLGIYSSYNEQFF | TGCGCCAGCAGCTTGGGCATTTACAGCTCCTACAATGAGCAGTTCTTC
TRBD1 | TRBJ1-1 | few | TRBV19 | CASSRGQITEAFF | TGTGCCAGTAGTAGGGGACAGATCACTGAAGCTTTCTTT
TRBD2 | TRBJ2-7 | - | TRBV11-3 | CASSPITSGGSYEQYF | TGTGCCAGCAGCCCGATTACTAGCGGGGGTTCCTACGAGCAGTACTTC
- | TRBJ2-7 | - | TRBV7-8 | CASSPTSYEQYF | TGTGCCAGCAGCCCCACCAGCTACGAGCAGTACTTC
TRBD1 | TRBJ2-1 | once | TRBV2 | CASMDRFSYNEQFF | TGTGCCAGCATGGACAGGTTTTCCTACAATGAGCAGTTCTTC
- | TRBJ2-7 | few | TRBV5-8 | CASSLGAGRYEQYF | TGTGCCAGCAGCTTGGGGGCAGGTCGCTACGAGCAGTACTTC
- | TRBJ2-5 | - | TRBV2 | CASSDRTGYETQYF | TGTGCCAGCAGTGACCGGACGGGATACGAGACCCAGTACTTC
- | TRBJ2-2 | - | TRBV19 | CASSIVVRGHRDTGELFF | TGTGCCAGTAGTATAGTTGTCAGAGGGCATCGGGACACCGGGGAGCTGTTTTTT
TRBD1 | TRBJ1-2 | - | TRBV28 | CASSRGQGGYGYTF | TGTGCCAGCAGTAGGGGACAGGGAGGGTATGGCTACACCTTC
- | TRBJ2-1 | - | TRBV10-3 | CATRGAPSSYNEQFF | TGTGCCACCCGCGGGGCGCCCAGCTCCTACAATGAGCAGTTCTTC
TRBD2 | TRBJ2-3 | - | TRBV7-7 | CASSAGLADTQYF | TGTGCTAGCAGCGCAGGACTAGCAGATACGCAGTATTTT
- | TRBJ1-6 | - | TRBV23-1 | CASSHPGVSPLHF | TGCGCCAGCAGTCACCCAGGGGTTTCACCCCTCCACTTT
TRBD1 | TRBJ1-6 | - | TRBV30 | CAWTTLRGLNSPLHF | TGTGCCTGGACCACCCTCAGGGGGCTCAATTCACCCCTCCACTTT
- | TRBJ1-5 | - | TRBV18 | CASSPSTGDLDQPQHF | TGTGCCAGCTCACCCAGTACAGGAGATCTGGATCAGCCCCAGCATTTT
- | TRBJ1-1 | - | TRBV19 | CASKTRVSNTEAFF | TGTGCCAGTAAAACGAGGGTCTCGAACACTGAAGCTTTCTTT
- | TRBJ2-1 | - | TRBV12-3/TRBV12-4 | CASSFLGGEQFF | TGTGCCAGCAGCTTTCTCGGGGGTGAGCAGTTCTTC
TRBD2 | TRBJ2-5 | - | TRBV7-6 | CASSLELRGDRWETQYF | TGTGCCAGCAGCTTAGAGTTGCGGGGGGACCGTTGGGAGACCCAGTACTTC
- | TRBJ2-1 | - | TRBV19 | CASSRGTGQFF | TGTGCCAGTAGCAGAGGGACTGGGCAGTTCTTC
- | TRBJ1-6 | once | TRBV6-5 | CASSYSTGVYNSPLHF | TGTGCCAGCAGTTACTCGACGGGGGTCTATAATTCACCCCTCCACTTT
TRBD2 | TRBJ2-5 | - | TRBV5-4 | CASRKTSERETQYF | TGTGCCAGCCGCAAGACTAGCGAAAGGGAGACCCAGTACTTC
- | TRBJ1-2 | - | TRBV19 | CASSIQGSYGYTF | TGTGCCAGTAGTATTCAGGGCAGCTATGGCTACACCTTC
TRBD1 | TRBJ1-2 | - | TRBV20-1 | CSASGGQGTDYGYTF | TGCAGTGCTAGTGGGGGACAGGGGACGGACTATGGCTACACCTTC
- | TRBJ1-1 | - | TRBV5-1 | CASSLESGGLGTEAFF | TGCGCCAGCAGCTTGGAATCCGGGGGTCTAGGCACTGAAGCTTTCTTT
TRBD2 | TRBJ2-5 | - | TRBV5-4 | CASSLASGGLPGTQYF | TGTGCCAGCAGCTTGGCTAGCGGGGGCCTTCCGGGGACCCAGTACTTC
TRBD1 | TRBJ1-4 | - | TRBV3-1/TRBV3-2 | CASSPTGGRGKLFF | TGTGCCAGCAGCCCGACAGGGGGCAGGGGAAAACTGTTTTTT
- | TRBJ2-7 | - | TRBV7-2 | CASSPSWVNDEQYF | TGTGCCAGCAGCCCTAGTTGGGTTAACGACGAGCAGTACTTC
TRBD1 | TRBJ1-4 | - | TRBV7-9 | CASSLAGTGANEKLFF | TGTGCCAGCAGCTTAGCGGGGACAGGGGCTAATGAAAAACTGTTTTTT
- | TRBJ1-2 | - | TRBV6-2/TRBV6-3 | CASSYEQNYGYTF | TGTGCCAGCAGTTACGAACAGAACTATGGCTACACCTTC
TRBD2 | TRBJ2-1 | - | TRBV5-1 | CASSWGPTSGDYNEQFF | TGCGCCAGCAGCTGGGGCCCGACTAGCGGGGACTACAATGAGCAGTTCTTC
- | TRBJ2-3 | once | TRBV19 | CASSTLGTDTQYF | TGTGCCAGTAGTACCCTTGGCACAGATACGCAGTATTTT
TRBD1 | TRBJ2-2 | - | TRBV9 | CASSVPQGALTGELFF | TGTGCCAGCAGCGTACCACAGGGGGCCCTCACCGGGGAGCTGTTTTTT
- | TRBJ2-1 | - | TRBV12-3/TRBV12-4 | CASSFLNNEQFF | TGTGCCAGCAGTTTTCTTAATAATGAGCAGTTCTTC
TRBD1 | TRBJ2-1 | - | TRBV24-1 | CATSAQGQHNEQFF | TGTGCCACCAGTGCCCAGGGACAGCACAATGAGCAGTTCTTC
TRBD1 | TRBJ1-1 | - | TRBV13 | CASRKREAGQGVPNTEAFF | TGTGCCAGCCGAAAGAGGGAAGCGGGACAGGGGGTCCCGAACACTGAAGCTTTCTTT
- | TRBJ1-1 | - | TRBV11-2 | CASSLAREGTEAFF | TGTGCCAGCAGCTTAGCAAGGGAGGGGACTGAAGCTTTCTTT
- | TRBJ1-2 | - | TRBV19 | CASSNWGQGSGYGYTF | TGTGCCAGTAGTAATTGGGGTCAGGGGTCCGGCTATGGCTACACCTTC
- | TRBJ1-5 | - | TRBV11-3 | CASSLDQGGFHPINQPQHF | TGTGCCAGCAGCTTAGACCAGGGTGGTTTTCATCCTATCAATCAGCCCCAGCATTTT
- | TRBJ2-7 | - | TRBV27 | CASSLAQSYEQYF | TGTGCCAGCAGTTTGGCACAGAGCTACGAGCAGTACTTC
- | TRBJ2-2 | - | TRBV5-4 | CASRTGTSSNTGELFF | TGTGCCAGCAGGACCGGGACTTCTTCGAACACCGGGGAGCTGTTTTTT
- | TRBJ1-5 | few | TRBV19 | CASSWGREVNQPQHF | TGTGCCAGTAGTTGGGGCAGGGAAGTCAATCAGCCCCAGCATTTT
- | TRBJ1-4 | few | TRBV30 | CAWSVLPPYEKLFF | TGTGCCTGGAGTGTACTACCGCCTTATGAAAAACTGTTTTTT
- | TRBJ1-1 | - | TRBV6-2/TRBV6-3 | CASSYSPGITEAFF | TGTGCCAGCAGTTACTCCCCCGGGATTACTGAAGCTTTCTTT
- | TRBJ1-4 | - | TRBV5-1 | CASSLQGKNEKLFF | TGCGCCAGCAGCTTGCAGGGGAAGAATGAAAAACTGTTTTTT
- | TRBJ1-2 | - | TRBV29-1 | CSVDPGHNYGYTF | TGCAGCGTGGACCCGGGACACAACTATGGCTACACCTTC
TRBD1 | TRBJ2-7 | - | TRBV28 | CASSSRQGNYEQYF | TGTGCCAGCAGTTCCCGACAGGGAAACTACGAGCAGTACTTC
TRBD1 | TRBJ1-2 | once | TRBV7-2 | CASSNNRGGYGYTF | TGTGCCAGCAGCAACAACAGGGGCGGCTATGGCTACACCTTC
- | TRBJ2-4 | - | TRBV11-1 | CASSWDTKGNIQYF | TGTGCCAGCAGCTGGGACACAAAGGGAAACATTCAGTACTTC
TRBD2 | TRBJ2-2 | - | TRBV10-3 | CASSVGGADTGELFF | TGTGCCTCCAGCGTCGGGGGGGCCGACACCGGGGAGCTGTTTTTT
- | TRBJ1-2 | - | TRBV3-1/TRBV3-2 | CASSHRQVDGYTF | TGTGCCAGCAGCCATAGACAGGTTGATGGCTACACCTTC
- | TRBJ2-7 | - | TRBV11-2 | CASSPGGPYEQYF | TGTGCCAGCAGCCCGGGGGGCCCCTACGAGCAGTACTTC
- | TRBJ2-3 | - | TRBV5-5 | CASSDGGGASTDTQYF | TGTGCCAGCAGCGACGGAGGGGGGGCAAGCACAGATACGCAGTATTTT
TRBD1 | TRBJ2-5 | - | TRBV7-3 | CASGPQGATGETQYF | TGTGCCAGCGGACCACAGGGGGCAACGGGAGAGACCCAGTACTTC
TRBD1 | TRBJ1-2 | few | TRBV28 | CASSLSDRTNYGYTF | TGTGCCAGCAGTTTGTCGGACAGGACTAACTATGGCTACACCTTC